This TCR beta chain was retrieved from a study of read filtering for tumor transcriptome and immune sequencing. A note on this clonotype: A junction boundary mismatches the germline segment, possibly from a read error.

Molecular barcoded adaptors covering alpha/delta and beta/gamma chains were used on roughly 400 ng RNA. MiXCR, applied by TCRdb to the reads, yields one record per CDR3 protein. Among over 50,000 distinct CDR3 sequences, roughly 19% were seen once, and the ten largest hold around 9.9%. Germline V gene lookup returns CDR1 MNHNY and CDR2 SVGAGI (reference sequence). The CDR3 runs to 15 residues. The material sequenced was a population of CD138-negative cells sorted from bone marrow. The rearrangement uses TRBV6-6 and TRBJ1-5; TRBD1 is a possible D gene (6 bases). This receptor was identified in a donor aged 40 or older with multiple myeloma. The CDR3 loop reads CTSSYLTGSNQPQHF. CDR3 DNA sequence: TGCACCAGCAGTTACTTGACAGGCAGCAATCAGCCCCAGCATTTT.